The rows below give T cell receptor beta chains drawn from one sample of a study of shared clonotypes between healthy human individuals. Generated by immunoSEQ multiplex PCR, the TCRdb table keeps only in-frame clones and is missing some. Altogether about 2.1 million clones are present, around 93% being singletons, with the ten largest covering about 1.8%. Sample: naive CD8+ T cells from PBMCs. Receptors originate from a young man in good health. Some clones in this sample may be carry-over from other donors' samples. Each CDR3 is given without its conserved first and last residue. A D gene is named only where the DNA matches it firmly.

D gene	CDR3 length	V gene	J gene	CDR3 protein
TRBD1	13	TRBV9	TRBJ2-7	ASTPGQGIGNEQY
-	13	TRBV9	TRBJ2-7	ASSPFGNSAYEQY
TRBD2	14	TRBV7-3	TRBJ2-3	ASSNLAGGYMDTQY
-	13	TRBV7-9	TRBJ2-1	ASSFPAGRGGEQF
TRBD2	13	TRBV10-3	TRBJ2-1	AISEGLAGGDNRF
-	10	TRBV5-6	TRBJ2-3	ASSLGVGTQY
-	11	TRBV7-9	TRBJ1-1	ASSPPLNTEAF
-	12	TRBV6-6	TRBJ2-5	ASSYVGVRETQY
TRBD2	14	TRBV7-9	TRBJ2-7	ASSLLTGGISYEQY
-	16	TRBV7-8	TRBJ1-4	ASSLAEGIIATNEKLF
-	12	TRBV29-1	TRBJ1-1	SVEDGAGYTEAF
-	10	TRBV28	TRBJ1-2	ASTSNNYGYT
-	12	TRBV14	TRBJ2-7	ASSQGTRFREQY
-	12	TRBV27	TRBJ2-1	ASSLESGRDEQF
TRBD1	14	TRBV29-1	TRBJ1-2	SVEEPRGRGYYGYT
-	12	TRBV28	TRBJ2-7	ASSQARWGYEQY